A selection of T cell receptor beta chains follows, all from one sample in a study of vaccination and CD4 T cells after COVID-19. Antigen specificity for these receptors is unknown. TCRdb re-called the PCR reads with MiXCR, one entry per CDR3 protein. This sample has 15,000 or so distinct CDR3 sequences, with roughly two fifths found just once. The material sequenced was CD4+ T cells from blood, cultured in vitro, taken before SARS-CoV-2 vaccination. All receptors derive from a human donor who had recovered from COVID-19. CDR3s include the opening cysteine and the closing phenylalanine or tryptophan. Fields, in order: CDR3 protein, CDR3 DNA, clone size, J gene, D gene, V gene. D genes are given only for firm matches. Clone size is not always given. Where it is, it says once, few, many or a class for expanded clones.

CSARPGQGHSEQYF | TGCAGTGCTAGACCGGGACAGGGACACAGCGAGCAGTACTTC | large | TRBJ2-7 | TRBD1 | TRBV20-1
CASIPDLSSYEQYF | TGTGCCAGCATCCCCGACCTTAGCTCCTACGAGCAGTACTTC | . | TRBJ2-7 | . | TRBV6-2/TRBV6-3
CASSPERSQSEAFF | TGTGCCAGCAGTCCCGAGAGGTCGCAGTCAGAAGCTTTCTTT | . | TRBJ1-1 | . | TRBV6-1
CASNQGTGEAFF | TGTGCCAGCAACCAAGGGACAGGGGAGGCTTTCTTT | few | TRBJ1-1 | TRBD1 | TRBV28
CASSQAGTGREYGYTF | TGTGCCAGCAGCCAAGCCGGGACAGGGAGAGAGTATGGCTACACCTTC | . | TRBJ1-2 | TRBD1 | TRBV4-2
CASSEWHYRGMYQPQHF | TGTGCCAGCAGTGAATGGCATTACAGGGGGATGTATCAGCCCCAGCATTTT | . | TRBJ1-5 | TRBD1 | TRBV6-1
CASSQHRGLAGGSEEQYF | TGTGCCAGCAGCCAACACCGGGGACTAGCGGGAGGGTCGGAAGAGCAGTACTTC | . | TRBJ2-7 | TRBD2 | TRBV14
CASSISREGWQYF | TGTGCCAGTAGTATTTCTCGGGAGGGATGGCAGTACTTC | few | TRBJ2-7 | TRBD2 | TRBV19
CASSEIRNTEAFF | TGTGCCAGCAGTGAAATTCGGAACACTGAAGCTTTCTTT | . | TRBJ1-1 | . | TRBV6-1
CASRTSDTGELFF | TGTGCCAGCAGAACTAGCGACACCGGGGAGCTGTTTTTT | . | TRBJ2-2 | TRBD2 | TRBV6-1
CASSQVSGLASNEQFF | TGTGCCAGCAGCCAAGTATCGGGACTAGCGTCTAATGAGCAGTTCTTC | . | TRBJ2-1 | TRBD2 | TRBV4-2
CSVNLLTANTEAFF | TGCAGCGTTAACCTCTTGACAGCCAACACTGAAGCTTTCTTT | . | TRBJ1-1 | . | TRBV29-1
CASSYEAGGIDGYTF | TGTGCCAGCAGTTACGAGGCAGGGGGCATAGATGGCTACACCTTC | . | TRBJ1-2 | TRBD1 | TRBV6-5
CASRRVSGSYNSPLHF | TGTGCCAGCAGAAGGGTGTCCGGCTCCTATAATTCACCCCTCCACTTT | few | TRBJ1-6 | . | TRBV2
CASSSTDRGGTDTQYF | TGTGCCAGCAGCTCGACGGACAGGGGAGGCACAGATACGCAGTATTTT | few | TRBJ2-3 | TRBD1 | TRBV7-9
CSAIRAEEQYF | TGCAGCGCAATCAGGGCGGAGGAGCAGTACTTC | . | TRBJ2-7 | . | TRBV20-1
CASSSGGERETQYF | TGTGCCAGCAGCTCCGGCGGGGAACGGGAGACCCAGTACTTC | . | TRBJ2-5 | . | TRBV7-9
CSATGTSGHYEQYF | TGCAGTGCCACGGGGACTAGCGGACACTACGAGCAGTACTTC | . | TRBJ2-7 | TRBD2 | TRBV20-1
CSARGSPGQGSDEAFF | TGCAGTGCTAGAGGATCTCCGGGACAGGGGTCCGATGAAGCTTTCTTT | . | TRBJ1-1 | TRBD1 | TRBV20-1
CASTSGPNYGYTF | TGTGCCAGCACTTCTGGGCCTAACTATGGCTACACCTTC | . | TRBJ1-2 | . | TRBV28
CASEGLENEQYF | TGTGCCAGCGAGGGGCTAGAGAACGAGCAGTACTTC | . | TRBJ2-7 | . | TRBV28
CASSVAAGGLQETQYF | TGTGCCAGCAGCGTAGCAGCGGGGGGCCTACAAGAGACCCAGTACTTC | . | TRBJ2-5 | TRBD2 | TRBV9
CASSPRGQNTEAFF | TGTGCCAGCAGTCCACGAGGGCAGAACACTGAAGCTTTCTTT | few | TRBJ1-1 | . | TRBV27
CAWSELYGYTF | TGTGCCTGGAGTGAACTCTATGGCTACACCTTC | once | TRBJ1-2 | . | TRBV30
CASSWTTGGNQPQHF | TGTGCCAGCAGTTGGACGACAGGGGGGAATCAGCCCCAGCATTTT | few | TRBJ1-5 | TRBD1 | TRBV12-3/TRBV12-4
CASSIHMNSNQPQHF | TGTGCCAGTAGTATACACATGAATAGCAATCAGCCCCAGCATTTT | . | TRBJ1-5 | . | TRBV19
CASNGGGLSYNEQFF | TGTGCCAGCAACGGAGGGGGGCTCTCCTACAATGAGCAGTTCTTC | . | TRBJ2-1 | . | TRBV2
CASSLTGGSDGYTF | TGTGCCAGCAGCTTAACTGGGGGATCGGACGGCTACACCTTC | . | TRBJ1-2 | . | TRBV7-3
CASNSETWLVHQPQHF | TGTGCCAGCAATTCAGAGACCTGGCTCGTACATCAGCCCCAGCATTTT | few | TRBJ1-5 | . | TRBV28
CASSSGGRALSTDTQYF | TGTGCCAGCAGCTCGGGGGGTCGGGCGCTTAGCACAGATACGCAGTATTTT | . | TRBJ2-3 | TRBD2 | TRBV7-9
CASSIDRAPQETQYF | TGTGCCAGTAGTATAGATAGGGCACCGCAAGAGACCCAGTACTTC | . | TRBJ2-5 | . | TRBV19
CASSLDRVRYNEQFF | TGTGCCAGCAGCCTAGACAGGGTCAGGTACAATGAGCAGTTCTTC | . | TRBJ2-1 | TRBD1 | TRBV7-3
CASSSQGADGTQYF | TGTGCCAGCAGCTCCCAGGGGGCGGACGGGACCCAGTACTTC | . | TRBJ2-5 | TRBD1 | TRBV11-3
CASSPSPDQPQHF | TGTGCCAGCTCCCCATCCCCAGATCAGCCCCAGCATTTT | . | TRBJ1-5 | . | TRBV18
CASSAFSGGYNEQFF | TGTGCCAGCAGCGCCTTTAGCGGGGGTTACAATGAGCAGTTCTTC | once | TRBJ2-1 | TRBD2 | TRBV7-9
CASSVGRVQETQYF | TGTGCCAGCAGTGTGGGTAGGGTACAAGAGACCCAGTACTTC | once | TRBJ2-5 | . | TRBV2
CASSYTPLTEAFF | TGTGCCAGCAGTTACACCCCTCTCACTGAAGCTTTCTTT | . | TRBJ1-1 | . | TRBV6-5
CSASKLAGSSYNEQFF | TGCAGTGCTTCGAAATTAGCGGGGAGCTCCTACAATGAGCAGTTCTTC | . | TRBJ2-1 | TRBD2 | TRBV20-1
CASSLNRLAGEQYF | TGTGCCAGCAGCTTAAATCGGTTAGCGGGGGAGCAGTACTTC | . | TRBJ2-7 | TRBD2 | TRBV7-3
CASSPGTLSNQPQHF | TGTGCCAGCAGCCCCGGGACACTTAGCAATCAGCCCCAGCATTTT | . | TRBJ1-5 | . | TRBV11-2
CASSSTGATVSYNEQFF | TGTGCCAGCAGCTCTACAGGGGCTACTGTATCCTACAATGAGCAGTTCTTC | . | TRBJ2-1 | TRBD1 | TRBV7-2
CATSDLLKDTQYF | TGTGCCACCAGTGATTTGCTTAAAGATACGCAGTATTTT | few | TRBJ2-3 | . | TRBV24-1
CASSQKTGGLNQETQYF | TGCGCCAGCAGCCAAAAGACAGGGGGCCTCAACCAAGAGACCCAGTACTTC | . | TRBJ2-5 | TRBD1 | TRBV5-1
CSAMGVAGENIQYF | TGCAGTGCTATGGGGGTAGCGGGAGAAAACATTCAGTACTTC | . | TRBJ2-4 | TRBD2 | TRBV20-1
CASSSTQAEQFF | TGTGCCAGTAGTTCTACGCAGGCTGAGCAGTTCTTC | . | TRBJ2-1 | . | TRBV19
CASSSSTGVGTEAFF | TGTGCCAGCAGCTCTTCGACAGGGGTGGGCACTGAAGCTTTCTTT | . | TRBJ1-1 | TRBD1 | TRBV7-9
CAISSTNQPQHF | TGTGCCATCAGTTCCACCAATCAGCCCCAGCATTTT | . | TRBJ1-5 | . | TRBV10-3
CASSYDGNQPQHF | TGTGCCAGCAGTTACGACGGCAATCAGCCCCAGCATTTT | . | TRBJ1-5 | . | TRBV6-2/TRBV6-3
CAWDREQSELFF | TGTGCCTGGGACAGGGAACAGTCGGAGCTGTTTTTT | . | TRBJ2-2 | TRBD1 | TRBV30
CASSSRQGSDTQYF | TGTGCCAGCAGCTCCCGACAGGGGTCAGATACGCAGTATTTT | . | TRBJ2-3 | TRBD1 | TRBV7-3
CASNLRSGVQETQYF | TGTGCCAGCAACCTCCGTAGCGGAGTCCAAGAGACCCAGTACTTC | . | TRBJ2-5 | . | TRBV12-3/TRBV12-4
CASSILGQGANYGYTF | TGTGCCAGTAGTATCCTCGGACAGGGAGCTAACTATGGCTACACCTTC | few | TRBJ1-2 | TRBD1 | TRBV19
CASRPGGTDTQYF | TGTGCCAGCAGGCCTGGGGGTACAGATACGCAGTATTTT | . | TRBJ2-3 | . | TRBV7-2
CASSSLQGRETQYF | TGTGCCAGCAGCTCCCTCCAGGGTCGAGAGACCCAGTACTTC | . | TRBJ2-5 | . | TRBV11-2
CASTLPSKTGELFF | TGTGCCAGCACCTTGCCTAGCAAAACCGGGGAGCTGTTTTTT | . | TRBJ2-2 | . | TRBV7-2